The 29 T cell receptor beta chains listed next were all sequenced from one sample in a study of blood T cell repertoires in COVID-19. The repertoire was sequenced with immunoSEQ multiplex PCR; TCRdb's copy has only in-frame clones and lacks some. Of 85,000 to 90,000 clones listed, roughly three quarters are singletons. Material: peripheral blood. These receptors were taken from a man between 65 and 85 years old with acute or convalescent COVID-19.

This chain joins TRBV2 and TRBJ2-1, with TRBD1 identical over 9 bases. Trimming took 6 bases from V and 9 from J; bases not matched to a gene: 9. The CDR3 is 14 amino acids. Germline values: CDR1 SNHLY, CDR2 FYNNEI. The DNA for the CDR3 is TGTGCCAGCAGAGCCGGGACAGGGATCGGTGAGCAGTTCTTC. Translated, it gives CASRAGTGIGEQFF.

The chain combines TRBV2 with TRBJ2-1; D is perhaps TRBD1 (6 bases). This CDR3 has 13 amino acids. Germline CDR1 is SNHLY and CDR2 is FYNNEI. The ends were cut back, 5 bases at V and 6 bases at J, with 11 bases in the middle. The CDR3 is CASSPTGFNEQFF. The CDR3 region has the DNA TGTGCCAGCAGTCCAACAGGGTTCAATGAGCAGTTCTTC. Based on the CDR3 plus reference TRBV2 and TRBJ2-1, the full variable domain is EPEVTQTPSHQVTQMGQEVILRCVPISNHLYFYWYRQILGQKVEFLVSFYNNEISEKSEIFDDQFSVERPDGSNFTLKIRSTKLEDSAMYFCASSPTGFNEQFFGPGTRLTVL.

The chain recombines TRBV5-4 with TRBJ2-1, with 8 bases that match TRBD2. This CDR3 comprises 16 residues. Germline CDR1 is SGHNT and CDR2 is YYREEE (reference sequence). The trim removed 0 bases at V and 4 bases at J, leaving 6 bases unmatched. The CDR3 DNA reads TGTGCCAGCAGCTTGGGAAGTAGCGGGGTTTACAATGAGCAGTTCTTC. It is translated as CASSLGSSGVYNEQFF.

J is TRBJ2-2 and V is TRBV6-5; 9 bases are shared with TRBD1. Trimming cost V 5 bases and J 4 bases; bases outside gene matches: 5. Germline CDR1 reads MNHEY; CDR2 reads SVGAGI. The CDR3 spans 15 residues. The CDR3: CASSTRDRATGELFF. For the CDR3, the DNA is TGTGCCAGCAGTACCCGGGACAGGGCCACCGGGGAGCTGTTTTTT.

The chain joins TRBV5-1 to TRBJ2-2, with a possible D match to TRBD2 (7 bases). V was trimmed by 4 bases and J by 0 bases, leaving 16 bases between them. CDR3 size: 17 residues. The V gene's germline CDR1 is SGHRS and CDR2 YFSETQ. CDR3 nucleotides: TGCGCCAGCAGCGGGGGGGCAGGCCCTTCGAACACCGGGGAGCTGTTTTTT. It yields the protein CASSGGAGPSNTGELFF.

The genes are TRBV27 and TRBJ1-5; the D is unclear. V shed 7 bases and J shed 5 bases, with 24 bases lying between them. CDR3 length: 17 amino acids. The germline V gene has CDR1 MNHEY and CDR2 SMNVEV (reference sequence). CDR3 residues: CASKMLSRYGRHQPQHF. In DNA, the CDR3 is TGTGCCAGCAAAATGCTATCTCGGTACGGGAGACATCAGCCCCAGCATTTT.

V and J are TRBV3-1 (or the pseudogene TRBV3-2) and TRBJ2-3; D gene unclear. The germline gives CDR1 LGHDT, CDR2 YNNKEL (reference sequence). The CDR3 covers 13 residues. Trimming left V 2 bases short and J 4 bases short, with 7 bases between. CDR3 bases: TGTGCCAGCAGCCAACCCGGTTCAGATACGCAGTATTTT. Its protein product is CASSQPGSDTQYF.

The V call is TRBV5-1, the J call TRBJ1-2; 7 bases are a match to TRBD1. CDR1 and CDR2 (germline): SGHRS, YFSETQ. This CDR3 is built from 14 residues. V was pared by 0 bases and J by 4 bases, with 3 bases of the junction left unmatched. CDR3: CASSLEGGGYGYTF. The CDR3 coding sequence is TGCGCCAGCAGCTTGGAAGGGGGCGGCTATGGCTACACCTTC.

The V call is TRBV4-1, the J call TRBJ1-5; D might be TRBD1 (6 bases). The CDR3 spans 15 residues. V lost 4 bases, J lost 0 bases, and 10 bases lay in between. CDR1 and CDR2 (germline): MGHRA, YSYEKL. The CDR3 bases are TGCGCCAGCAGCCGAAACAGGGATAGCAATCAGCCCCAGCATTTT. This gives the protein CASSRNRDSNQPQHF.

In this sample, this clone turned up a few times. This sequence joins TRBV11-2 and TRBJ1-2, with D uncertain. Germline V gene sequence: CDR1 SGHAT, CDR2 FQNNGV. V was trimmed by 2 bases and J by 7 bases, leaving 11 bases between them. CDR3 size: 13 residues. The CDR3 loop is CASSLPRERGYTF. DNA of the CDR3: TGTGCCAGCAGCTTACCCCGGGAGCGTGGCTACACCTTC.

V is TRBV5-6 and J is TRBJ1-5; D unclear. Trimming took 4 bases from V and 2 from J, leaving 13 bases between them. This CDR3 has 15 amino acids. Looked up from germline, CDR1 is SGHDT and CDR2 is YYEEEE. CDR3 DNA sequence: TGTGCCAGCAGCCCATCCGGTCATGGCAATCAGCCCCAGCATTTT. Its protein is CASSPSGHGNQPQHF.

This chain connects TRBV18 to TRBJ1-6, with a weak D call TRBD1 (6 bases). This CDR3 comprises 13 residues. CDR1 and CDR2 from the germline V gene are KGHSH and LQKENI. The ends were cut back, 2 bases at V and 8 bases at J, with 7 bases in the middle. The chain's CDR3 is CASSPSGDSPLHF. CDR3 DNA sequence: TGTGCCAGCTCACCATCAGGGGATTCACCCCTCCACTTT.

The gene calls are TRBV7-9 and TRBJ1-2; 8 nucleotides agree with TRBD1. The trim removed 5 bases at V and 1 base at J, leaving 12 bases unmatched. The CDR3 runs 17 residues. Germline loops: CDR1 SEHNR, CDR2 FQNEAQ (reference sequence). The DNA for the CDR3 is TGTGCCAGCAGCAGTTCCTTAGGACAGGGCCTTAACTATGGCTACACCTTC. Encoded protein: CASSSSLGQGLNYGYTF.

The rearrangement uses TRBV18 and TRBJ2-2; D not resolved. Per the germline V gene, CDR1 is KGHSH and CDR2 is LQKENI. V was trimmed by 4 bases and J by 2 bases, leaving 5 bases between them. This CDR3 has 13 amino acids. This CDR3 reads CASSQQNTGELFF. Written as DNA, the CDR3 is TGTGCCAGCTCACAACAAAACACCGGGGAGCTGTTTTTT.

The J gene is TRBJ2-1, the V gene TRBV30, with 10 bases aligning to TRBD2. J lost 6 bases, V lost 5 bases, and 10 bases had no gene match. The CDR3 runs to 15 residues. The germline V gene has CDR1 GTSNPN and CDR2 SVGIG (reference sequence). CDR3 nucleotide sequence: TGTGCCTGGCTGCCCCCAGCGGGGGGGCCCAATGAGCAGTTCTTC. It encodes CAWLPPAGGPNEQFF.

The CDR3 DNA sequence: TGTGCCAGCAGCCCATTGGGCGGGGGGGCCCCCGCCAAAAACATTCAGTACTTC. This gives the protein CASSPLGGGAPAKNIQYF. V gene TRBV28 combines with J gene TRBJ2-4; 9 positions match TRBD2. Trimming at V came to 6 bases and at J to 1 base, leaving 13 bases not matched to a gene. CDR3 length: 18 residues. CDR1 is MDHEN and CDR2 is SYDVKM in the germline V gene. The complete variable domain, with remaining parts taken from reference TRBV28 and TRBJ2-4, reads DVKVTQSSRYLVKRTGEKVFLECVQDMDHENMFWYRQDPGLGLRLIYFSYDVKMKEKGDIPEGYSVSREKKERFSLILESASTNQTSMYLCASSPLGGGAPAKNIQYFGAGTRLSVL.

The J gene is TRBJ2-2, the V gene TRBV28, with TRBD2 matching 7 bases. This CDR3 has 16 amino acids. V lost 6 bases and J lost 4; bases outside the gene matches: 11. CDR1 is MDHEN, CDR2 SYDVKM, per germline. CDR3 loop: CASRYTGRRVTGELFF. The CDR3 region has the DNA TGTGCCAGCAGGTATACCGGGAGGAGGGTCACCGGGGAGCTGTTTTTT.

V gene TRBV6-6 combines with J gene TRBJ1-1; 7 bases fit TRBD1. Trimming took 6 bases from V and 6 from J; bases not matched to a gene: 7. The CDR3 has 13 amino acids. Germline V CDR1 and CDR2: MNHNY, SVGAGI (reference sequence). For the CDR3, the DNA is TGTGCCAGCAGCCCAGGGGGGATACCTGAAGCTTTCTTT. This codes for CASSPGGIPEAFF.

CDR3 in DNA: TGTGCCAGCAGCTGGAGGACAGGGCGACAAGAGACCCAGTACTTC. Encoded protein: CASSWRTGRQETQYF. This chain connects TRBV5-4 to TRBJ2-5; 8 bases align to TRBD1. V lost 3 bases, J lost 2 bases, and 6 bases stayed unmatched. The germline CDR1 and CDR2 sequences are SGHNT and YYREEE (reference sequence). This CDR3 region has 15 residues.

This chain's CDR3 is CASSPGGASYEQYF. The CDR3 DNA reads as TGTGCCAGCAGCCCAGGGGGAGCCTCCTACGAGCAGTACTTC. V is TRBV28 and J is TRBJ2-7; 7 positions match TRBD1. After removal of 6 bases from V and 0 bases from J, the junction contained 5 bases not matched to a gene. Germline V CDR1 and CDR2: MDHEN, SYDVKM. The CDR3 has 14 residues. Full variable domain (rest looked up from reference TRBV28 and TRBJ2-7): DVKVTQSSRYLVKRTGEKVFLECVQDMDHENMFWYRQDPGLGLRLIYFSYDVKMKEKGDIPEGYSVSREKKERFSLILESASTNQTSMYLCASSPGGASYEQYFGPGTRLTVT.

The chain combines TRBV10-1 with TRBJ2-3; 9 bases are a match to TRBD2. Losses at the gene ends were 5 bases for V and 0 bases for J; bases not matched to a gene: 3. The CDR3 runs to 15 residues. Per the germline V gene, CDR1 is WNHNN and CDR2 is SYGVQD (reference sequence). In nucleotides, the CDR3 is TGCGCCAGCAGTCGTGGGACTAGCAGCACAGATACGCAGTATTTT. Protein product: CASSRGTSSTDTQYF.

V gene TRBV15 combines with J gene TRBJ2-7; tentatively, D is TRBD1 (5 bases). The CDR3 covers 17 residues. Germline assignment: CDR1 LNHNV and CDR2 YYDKDF (reference sequence). Trimming cost V 0 bases and J 0 bases, with 15 bases left between them. CDR3 amino acids: CATSRDPGHPSSYEQYF. The CDR3 DNA reads as TGTGCCACCAGCAGAGATCCCGGACACCCGAGCTCCTACGAGCAGTACTTC.

This chain joins TRBV6-5 and TRBJ1-1; 7 nucleotides align to TRBD1. The CDR3 length is 15 residues. The V gene end was trimmed by 4 bases and the J gene end by 5 bases; junction bases not matched to a gene: 10. Germline V lookup: CDR1 MNHEY, CDR2 SVGAGI. CDR3 DNA sequence: TGTGCCAGCAGTTCGACAGGGCGGGCAAGAACTGAAGCTTTCTTT. Its translation is CASSSTGRARTEAFF.

The rearrangement links TRBV7-8 to TRBJ2-1; D might be TRBD1 (6 bases). Germline V gene sequence: CDR1 SGHVS, CDR2 FQNEAQ. The CDR3 contains 14 residues. Deletions cut 3 bases from V and 9 bases from J, with 15 bases between. The CDR3 protein is CASSFPWTDSEQFF. In DNA form, the CDR3 reads TGTGCCAGCAGCTTCCCTTGGACAGACAGTGAGCAGTTCTTC.

The chain combines TRBV4-1 with TRBJ2-2, with TRBD2 as a possible D gene (5 bases). Trimming stripped 2 bases from V and 8 bases from J, with 12 bases between. The CDR3 is 14 residues long. The V gene's germline CDR1 is MGHRA and CDR2 YSYEKL. As DNA, the CDR3 is TGCGCCAGCAGCCAACAAGGCGGCGGGGGGGAGCTGTTTTTT. Translated, it gives CASSQQGGGGELFF.

The chain combines TRBV5-6 with TRBJ1-6; D is uncertain. This CDR3 has 12 amino acids. Germline CDR1 is SGHDT and CDR2 is YYEEEE. The V end was cut by 4 bases, the J end by 8 bases, with 7 bases between. The CDR3 region is CASSATYSPLHF. In DNA form, the CDR3 reads TGTGCCAGCAGCGCTACCTATTCACCCCTCCACTTT.

V and J are TRBV4-1 and TRBJ1-1; perhaps TRBD1 as D (6 bases). The CDR3 consists of 15 residues. Germline V CDR1 and CDR2: MGHRA, YSYEKL. Between the trimmed V and J ends, which lost 2 bases and 1 base, there was a span of 11 bases. CDR3 sequence (DNA): TGCGCCAGCAGCCAATTGTACAGGGAGAACACTGAAGCTTTCTTT. It codes for CASSQLYRENTEAFF.

This clone was found a few times. This chain uses TRBV4-1 with TRBJ2-1; a possible D gene is TRBD2 (5 bases). The V end lost 1 base, the J end lost 9 bases, and 10 bases lay between the germline ends. The CDR3 spans 13 residues. CDR1 and CDR2 from the germline V gene are MGHRA and YSYEKL. CDR3 nucleotides: TGCGCCAGCAGCCAAGTAAAGGCGGGTGAGCAGTTCTTC. Protein: CASSQVKAGEQFF.

The chain uses TRBV5-5 and TRBJ2-7; 14 bases match TRBD2. Looked up from germline, CDR1 is SGHKS and CDR2 is YYEKEE (reference sequence). This CDR3 spans 15 amino acids. V was pared by 4 bases and J by 5 bases, with 5 bases of the junction left unmatched. The CDR3 sequence is CASSLTSGGADEQYV. The CDR3 region has the DNA TGTGCCAGCAGCCTGACTAGCGGGGGGGCGGACGAGCAGTACGTC.